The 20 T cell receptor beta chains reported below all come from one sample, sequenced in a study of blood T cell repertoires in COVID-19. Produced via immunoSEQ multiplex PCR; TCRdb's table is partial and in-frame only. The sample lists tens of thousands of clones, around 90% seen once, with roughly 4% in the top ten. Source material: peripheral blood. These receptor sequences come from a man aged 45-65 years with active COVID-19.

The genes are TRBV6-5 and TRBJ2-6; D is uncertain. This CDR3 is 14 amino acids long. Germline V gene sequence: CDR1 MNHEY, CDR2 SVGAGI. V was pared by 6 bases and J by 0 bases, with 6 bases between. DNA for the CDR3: TGTGCCAGCAGGTTAGACTCTGGGGCCAACGTCCTGACTTTC. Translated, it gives CASRLDSGANVLTF.

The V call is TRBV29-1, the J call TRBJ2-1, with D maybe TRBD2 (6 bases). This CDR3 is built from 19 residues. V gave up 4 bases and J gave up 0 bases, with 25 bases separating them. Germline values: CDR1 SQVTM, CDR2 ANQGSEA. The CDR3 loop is CSVGAGPSNSPSSYNEQFF. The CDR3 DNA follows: TGCAGCGTTGGGGCGGGACCATCCAACTCCCCTAGCTCCTACAATGAGCAGTTCTTC.

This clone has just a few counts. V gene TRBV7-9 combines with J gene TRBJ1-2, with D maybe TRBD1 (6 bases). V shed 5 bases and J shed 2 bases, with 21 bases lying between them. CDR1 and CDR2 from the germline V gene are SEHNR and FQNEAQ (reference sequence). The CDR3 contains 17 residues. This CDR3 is CASSPRGGRGNNYGYTF. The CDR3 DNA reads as TGTGCCAGCAGCCCTAGAGGGGGGCGGGGGAACAACTATGGCTACACCTTC.

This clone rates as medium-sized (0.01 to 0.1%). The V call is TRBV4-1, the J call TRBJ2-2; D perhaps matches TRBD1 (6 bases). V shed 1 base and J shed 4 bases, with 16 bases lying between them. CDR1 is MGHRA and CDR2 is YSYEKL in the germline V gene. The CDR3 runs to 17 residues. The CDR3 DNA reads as TGCGCCAGCAGCCAAGGAACAGGGTTGAGTGGCACCGGGGAGCTGTTTTTT. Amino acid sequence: CASSQGTGLSGTGELFF.

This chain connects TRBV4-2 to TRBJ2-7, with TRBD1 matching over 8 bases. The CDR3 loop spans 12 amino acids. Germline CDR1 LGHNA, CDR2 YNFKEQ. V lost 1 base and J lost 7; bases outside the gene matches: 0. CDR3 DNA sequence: TGTGCCAGCAGCCAAGGGACAGGGGAGCAGTACTTC. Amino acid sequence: CASSQGTGEQYF.

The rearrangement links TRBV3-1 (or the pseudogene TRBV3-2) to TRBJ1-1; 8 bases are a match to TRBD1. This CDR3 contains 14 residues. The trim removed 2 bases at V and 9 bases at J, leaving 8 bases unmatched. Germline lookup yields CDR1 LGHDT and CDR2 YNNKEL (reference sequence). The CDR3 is CASSQFGTGIKAFF. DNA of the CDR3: TGTGCCAGCAGCCAATTCGGGACAGGCATAAAAGCTTTCTTT.

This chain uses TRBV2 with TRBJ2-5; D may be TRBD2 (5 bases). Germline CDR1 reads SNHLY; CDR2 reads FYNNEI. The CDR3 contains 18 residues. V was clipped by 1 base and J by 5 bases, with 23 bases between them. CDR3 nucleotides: TGTGCCAGCAGTGAAGGAACGGCTACTAGAATATCGTGGGAGACCCAGTACTTC. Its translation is CASSEGTATRISWETQYF.

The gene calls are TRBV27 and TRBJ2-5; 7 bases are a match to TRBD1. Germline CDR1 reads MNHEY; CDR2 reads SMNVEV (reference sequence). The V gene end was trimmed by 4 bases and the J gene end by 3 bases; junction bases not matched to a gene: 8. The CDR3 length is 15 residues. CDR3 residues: CASSSRLGQKETQYF. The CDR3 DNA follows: TGTGCCAGCAGTTCCCGACTGGGACAGAAAGAGACCCAGTACTTC.

Here the CDR3 reads CASSREYEQYF. As DNA, the CDR3 is TGTGCCAGCTCGAGAGAATACGAGCAGTACTTC. The V and J genes are TRBV18 and TRBJ2-7; D remains unclear. From germline, CDR1 is KGHSH and CDR2 LQKENI. CDR3 size: 11 residues. V was trimmed by 6 bases and J by 4 bases, leaving 7 bases between them.

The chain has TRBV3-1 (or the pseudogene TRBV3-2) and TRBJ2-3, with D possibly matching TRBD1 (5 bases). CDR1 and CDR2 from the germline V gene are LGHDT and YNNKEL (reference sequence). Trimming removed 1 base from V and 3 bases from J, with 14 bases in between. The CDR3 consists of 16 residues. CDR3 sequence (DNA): TGTGCCAGCAGCCAAGGCTGGGGCCCGAGGACAGATACGCAGTATTTT. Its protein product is CASSQGWGPRTDTQYF.

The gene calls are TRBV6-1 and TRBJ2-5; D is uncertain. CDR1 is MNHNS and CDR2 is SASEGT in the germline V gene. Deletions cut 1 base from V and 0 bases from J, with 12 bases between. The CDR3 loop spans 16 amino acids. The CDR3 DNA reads TGTGCCAGCAGTGAAGGCCAACAGTCAGACCAAGAGACCCAGTACTTC. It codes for CASSEGQQSDQETQYF.

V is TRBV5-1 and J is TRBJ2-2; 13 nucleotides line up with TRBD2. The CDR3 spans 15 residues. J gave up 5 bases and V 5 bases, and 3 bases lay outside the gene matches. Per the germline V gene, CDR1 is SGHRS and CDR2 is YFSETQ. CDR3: CASSSTSGGTGELFF. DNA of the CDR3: TGCGCCAGCAGTTCGACTAGCGGGGGGACCGGGGAGCTGTTTTTT.

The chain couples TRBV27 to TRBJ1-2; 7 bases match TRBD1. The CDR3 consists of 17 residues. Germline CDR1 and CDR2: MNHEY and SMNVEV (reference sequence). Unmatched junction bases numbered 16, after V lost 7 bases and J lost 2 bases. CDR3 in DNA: TGTGCCAGCACCCAAGGGGGTAGGGGGCGATTGAACTATGGCTACACCTTC. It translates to CASTQGGRGRLNYGYTF.

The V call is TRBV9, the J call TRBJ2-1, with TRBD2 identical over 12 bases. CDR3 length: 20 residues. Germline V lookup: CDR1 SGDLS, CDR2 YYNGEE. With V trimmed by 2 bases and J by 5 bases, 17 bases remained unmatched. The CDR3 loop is CASSVRQLLAGGLFDNEQFF. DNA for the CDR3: TGTGCCAGCAGCGTCCGCCAATTGCTAGCGGGGGGGCTTTTTGACAATGAGCAGTTCTTC.

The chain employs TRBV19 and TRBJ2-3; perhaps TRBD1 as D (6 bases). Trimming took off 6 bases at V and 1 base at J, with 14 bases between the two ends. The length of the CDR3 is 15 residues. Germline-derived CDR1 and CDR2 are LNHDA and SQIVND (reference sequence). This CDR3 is CASSRTEWGTDTQYF. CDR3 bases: TGTGCCAGTAGCCGGACAGAGTGGGGCACAGATACGCAGTATTTT.

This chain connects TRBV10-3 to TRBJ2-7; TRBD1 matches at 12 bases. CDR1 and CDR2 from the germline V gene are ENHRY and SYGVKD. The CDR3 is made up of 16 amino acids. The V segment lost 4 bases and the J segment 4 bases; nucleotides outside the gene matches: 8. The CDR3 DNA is TGTGCCATCAGTGCCGGGACAGGGGGCAACGGGTACGAGCAGTACTTC. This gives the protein CAISAGTGGNGYEQYF.

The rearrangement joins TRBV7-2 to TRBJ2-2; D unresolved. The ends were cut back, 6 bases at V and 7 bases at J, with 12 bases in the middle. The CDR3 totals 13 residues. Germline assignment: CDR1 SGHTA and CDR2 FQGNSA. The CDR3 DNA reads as TGTGCCAGCAGGGGCCCGGTTAACGGGGAGCTGTTTTTT. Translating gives CASRGPVNGELFF.

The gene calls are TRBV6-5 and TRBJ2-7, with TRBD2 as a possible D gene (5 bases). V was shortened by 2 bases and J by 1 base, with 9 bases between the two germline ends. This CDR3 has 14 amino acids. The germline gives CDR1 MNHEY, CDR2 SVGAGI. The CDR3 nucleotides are TGTGCCAGCAGTTACATAGGACTGTCCTACGAGCAGTACTTC. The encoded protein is CASSYIGLSYEQYF.

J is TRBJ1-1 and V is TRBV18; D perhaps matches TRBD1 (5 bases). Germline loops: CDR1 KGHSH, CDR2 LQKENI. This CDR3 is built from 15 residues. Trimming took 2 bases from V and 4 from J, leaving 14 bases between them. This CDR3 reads CASSPVGQGRTEAFF. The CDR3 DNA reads TGTGCCAGCTCACCAGTTGGTCAGGGCCGCACTGAAGCTTTCTTT.

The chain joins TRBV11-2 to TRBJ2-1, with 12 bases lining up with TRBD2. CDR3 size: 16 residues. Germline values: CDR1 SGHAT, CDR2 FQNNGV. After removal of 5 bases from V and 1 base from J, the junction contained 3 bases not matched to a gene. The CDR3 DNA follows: TGTGCCAGCAGCCGAGGACTAGCGGGATCCTACAATGAGCAGTTCTTC. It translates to CASSRGLAGSYNEQFF.